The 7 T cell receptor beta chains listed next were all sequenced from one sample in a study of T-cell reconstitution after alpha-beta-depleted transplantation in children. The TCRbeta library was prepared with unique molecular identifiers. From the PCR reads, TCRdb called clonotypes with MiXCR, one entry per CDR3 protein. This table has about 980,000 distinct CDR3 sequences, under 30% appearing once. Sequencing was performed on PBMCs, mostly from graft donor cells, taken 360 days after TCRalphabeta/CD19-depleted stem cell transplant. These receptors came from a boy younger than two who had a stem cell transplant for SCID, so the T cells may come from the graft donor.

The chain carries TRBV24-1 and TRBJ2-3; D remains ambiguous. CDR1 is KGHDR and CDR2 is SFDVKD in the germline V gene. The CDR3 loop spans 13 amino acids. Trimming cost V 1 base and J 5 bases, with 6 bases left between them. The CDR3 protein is CATSDLPRDTQYF. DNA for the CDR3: TGTGCCACCAGTGATTTACCCCGAGATACGCAGTATTTT.

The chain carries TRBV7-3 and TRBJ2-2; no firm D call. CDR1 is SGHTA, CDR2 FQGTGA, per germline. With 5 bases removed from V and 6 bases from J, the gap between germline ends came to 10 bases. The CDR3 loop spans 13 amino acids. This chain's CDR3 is CASSPRRPGELFF. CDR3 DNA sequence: TGTGCCAGCAGCCCCCGGCGCCCCGGGGAGCTGTTTTTT.

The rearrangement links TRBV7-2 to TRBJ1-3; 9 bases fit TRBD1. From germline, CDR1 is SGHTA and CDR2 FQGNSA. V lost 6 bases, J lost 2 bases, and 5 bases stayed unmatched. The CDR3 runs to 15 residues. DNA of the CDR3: TGTGCCAGCAGTTCAAACAGGGGGCCTGGAAACACCATATATTTT. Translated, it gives CASSSNRGPGNTIYF.

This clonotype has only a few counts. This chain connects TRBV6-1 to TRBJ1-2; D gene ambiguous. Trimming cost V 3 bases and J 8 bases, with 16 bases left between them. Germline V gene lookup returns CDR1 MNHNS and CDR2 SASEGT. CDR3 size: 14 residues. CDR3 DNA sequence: TGTGCCAGCAGTGACAATGTGCGGGTCGGGGGCTACACCTTC. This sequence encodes CASSDNVRVGGYTF.

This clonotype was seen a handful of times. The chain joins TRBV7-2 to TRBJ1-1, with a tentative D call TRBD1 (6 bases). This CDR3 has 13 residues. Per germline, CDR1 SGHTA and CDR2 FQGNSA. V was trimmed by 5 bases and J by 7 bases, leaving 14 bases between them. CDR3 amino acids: CASSEPGTREAFF. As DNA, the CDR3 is TGTGCCAGCAGCGAACCGGGGACACGTGAAGCTTTCTTT. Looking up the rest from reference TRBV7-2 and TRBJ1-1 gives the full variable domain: GAGVSQSPSNKVTEKGKDVELRCDPISGHTALYWYRQSLGQGLEFLIYFQGNSAPDKSGLPSDRFSAERTGGSVSTLTIQRTQQEDSAVYLCASSEPGTREAFFGQGTRLTVV.

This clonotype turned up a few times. The CDR3, as DNA: TGTGCCAGCAGACTTGGACAGGGCGTGGGTGAGCAGTTCTTC. Translating it yields CASRLGQGVGEQFF. The chain couples TRBV3-1 to TRBJ2-1, with TRBD1 matching 8 bases. Germline-derived CDR1 and CDR2 are LGHDT and YNNKEL (reference sequence). V shed 6 bases, J shed 9 bases, and the junction held 10 bases outside the gene matches. This CDR3 has 14 residues.

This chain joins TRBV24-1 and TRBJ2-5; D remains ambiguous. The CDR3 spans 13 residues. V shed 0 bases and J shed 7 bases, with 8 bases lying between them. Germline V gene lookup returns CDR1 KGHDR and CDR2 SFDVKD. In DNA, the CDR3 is TGTGCCACCAGTGATTTGGTCGGCGGGACCCAGTACTTC. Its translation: CATSDLVGGTQYF.